This T cell receptor (beta chain) was retrieved from a study of blood T cell repertoires in COVID-19. Using immunoSEQ multiplex PCR, the repertoire was profiled, and TCRdb retains in-frame clones only, with some absent. The table records 100,000 to 120,000 clones, around 84% of them present only once. CDR3 length equals 16 residues. Germline CDR1 is SGHRS and CDR2 is YFSETQ. V shed 0 bases and J shed 0 bases, with 10 bases lying between them. The sequenced sample was peripheral blood. This receptor was obtained from a man in his forties or fifties with acute or convalescent COVID-19. This sequence joins TRBV5-1 and TRBJ1-3; D perhaps matches TRBD1 (6 bases). The CDR3 region has the DNA TGCGCCAGCAGCTTGGCGGACAGCAACTCTGGAAACACCATATATTTT. This encodes CASSLADSNSGNTIYF.